A single sample is the source of the 17 T cell receptor beta chains below, sequenced in a study of blood T cell repertoires in COVID-19. Using immunoSEQ multiplex PCR, the repertoire was profiled, and TCRdb retains in-frame clones only, with some absent. The sample holds about 300,000 clones, roughly 90% seen once. Material for sequencing was peripheral blood. The source is a woman in her twenties or thirties with COVID-19, enrolled during active disease.

This clone was seen once. The CDR3 here is CASSQGYGYTF. The CDR3 DNA sequence: TGTGCCAGCAGCCAGGGCTATGGCTACACCTTC. The J gene is TRBJ1-2, the V gene TRBV12-3 or TRBV12-4, with D possibly matching TRBD1 (5 bases). There are 11 residues in the CDR3. Trimming took off 6 bases at V and 4 bases at J, with 6 bases between the two ends.

The V and J genes are TRBV18 and TRBJ2-7; TRBD1 agrees at 10 bases. V dropped 6 bases and J dropped 3; count of bases not matched to a gene: 8. The CDR3 is 15 amino acids. Looked up from germline, CDR1 is KGHSH and CDR2 is LQKENI. The CDR3 region has the DNA TGTGCCAGCTCCCGACAGGGGGCTTTAGACTACGAGCAGTACTTC. Residues: CASSRQGALDYEQYF.

The chain couples TRBV9 to TRBJ2-2; D ambiguous. Deletions cut 3 bases from V and 0 bases from J, with 6 bases between. The CDR3 spans 14 residues. Germline CDR1 and CDR2: SGDLS and YYNGEE. The CDR3 protein is CASSAHSNTGELFF. In nucleotides, the CDR3 is TGTGCCAGCAGCGCCCATTCGAACACCGGGGAGCTGTTTTTT. Full variable domain (missing parts from reference TRBV9 and TRBJ2-2): DSGVTQTPKHLITATGQRVTLRCSPRSGDLSVYWYQQSLDQGLQFLIQYYNGEERAKGNILERFSAQQFPDLHSELNLSSLELGDSALYFCASSAHSNTGELFFGEGSRLTVL.

The chain couples TRBV7-3 to TRBJ2-3; D is possibly TRBD2 (6 bases). V gave up 10 bases and J gave up 1 base, with 21 bases separating them. From germline, CDR1 is SGHTA and CDR2 FQGTGA. The CDR3 sequence is 16 residues long. CDR3 amino acids: CATVRGRDSRTDTQYF. The CDR3 DNA reads as TGTGCCACCGTTAGGGGCAGGGACTCGCGCACAGATACGCAGTATTTT.

The CDR3 DNA reads TGTGCCAGCAGTCGCAACTACAGGGGGTCACTAGCCAAAAACATTCAGTACTTC. This sequence encodes CASSRNYRGSLAKNIQYF. The gene calls are TRBV6-6 and TRBJ2-4; 8 bases align to TRBD1. CDR3 length: 18 residues. After removal of 5 bases from V and 0 bases from J, the junction contained 12 bases not matched to a gene. CDR1 is MNHNY and CDR2 is SVGAGI in the germline V gene (reference sequence).

The chain is built from TRBV19 and TRBJ1-6; D perhaps matches TRBD1 (5 bases). The CDR3 has 15 amino acids. Between the trimmed V and J ends, which lost 2 bases and 1 base, there was a span of 6 bases. CDR1 and CDR2 (germline): LNHDA, SQIVND (reference sequence). The CDR3: CASSIRGSYNSPLHF. For the CDR3, the DNA is TGTGCCAGTAGTATAAGGGGTTCCTATAATTCACCCCTCCACTTT.

The chain uses TRBV5-1 and TRBJ1-6; 9 bases agree with TRBD1. Germline V gene lookup returns CDR1 SGHRS and CDR2 YFSETQ. J lost 8 bases, V lost 3 bases, and 6 bases had no gene match. CDR3 length equals 15 residues. The CDR3 protein is CASSSPGQGDSPLHF. For the CDR3, the DNA is TGCGCCAGCAGCTCTCCGGGACAGGGCGATTCACCCCTCCACTTT.

The chain couples TRBV11-2 to TRBJ1-3, with a tentative D call TRBD1 (5 bases). The V end was cut by 5 bases, the J end by 3 bases, with 20 bases between. CDR3 size: 17 residues. Germline V lookup: CDR1 SGHAT, CDR2 FQNNGV. This chain's CDR3 is CASSPIPDRLVGNTIYF. The CDR3, as DNA: TGTGCCAGCAGCCCAATACCCGACAGACTTGTTGGAAACACCATATATTTT.

This chain uses TRBV28 with TRBJ1-2; TRBD1 is a possible D gene (6 bases). The germline CDR1 and CDR2 sequences are MDHEN and SYDVKM. V lost 2 bases to trimming and J lost 8 bases, with 9 bases between them. This CDR3 comprises 12 residues. CDR3 amino acids: CASSLGGGGYTF. As DNA, the CDR3 is TGTGCCAGCAGTTTAGGGGGGGGCGGCTACACCTTC.

In its sample, this clone was seen once. The chain uses TRBV5-1 and TRBJ1-2; 8 nucleotides align to TRBD1. The CDR3 is 15 amino acids. Germline lookup yields CDR1 SGHRS and CDR2 YFSETQ. Trimming cost V 1 base and J 7 bases; bases outside gene matches: 9. The CDR3 DNA reads as TGCGCCAGCAGCTTGAGCGTCGTTGGACAGGGTGGCTACACCTTC. Residues: CASSLSVVGQGGYTF. The entire variable domain, with the rest obtained from reference TRBV5-1 and TRBJ1-2, is as follows: KAGVTQTPRYLIKTRGQQVTLSCSPISGHRSVSWYQQTPGQGLQFLFEYFSETQRNKGNFPGRFSGRQFSNSRSEMNVSTLELGDSALYLCASSLSVVGQGGYTFGSGTRLTVV.

The chain employs TRBV25-1 and TRBJ1-2; the D is unclear. The CDR3 spans 13 residues. V lost 2 bases and J 2 bases, leaving 6 bases between the germline ends. The germline V gene encodes CDR1 MGHDK and CDR2 SYGVNS. CDR3 in DNA: TGTGCCAGCAGTGAAAGACTCAACTATGGCTACACCTTC. Translating it yields CASSERLNYGYTF.

The chain carries TRBV9 and TRBJ2-1; 8 nucleotides match TRBD1. The CDR3 length is 15 residues. Germline V gene sequence: CDR1 SGDLS, CDR2 YYNGEE. V dropped 0 bases and J dropped 7; count of bases not matched to a gene: 6. The CDR3 DNA follows: TGTGCCAGCAGCGTAGTCGGACAGGGATTAAATGAGCAGTTCTTC. Its translation is CASSVVGQGLNEQFF.

The rearrangement joins TRBV6-4 to TRBJ1-2; D is possibly TRBD1 (5 bases). V was trimmed by 2 bases and J by 3 bases, leaving 10 bases between them. This CDR3 contains 14 residues. CDR1 is MRHNA, CDR2 SNTAGT, per germline. CDR3 nucleotides: TGTGCCAGCAGTGACCGGGACTTATACTATGGCTACACCTTC. Translation gives CASSDRDLYYGYTF.

V usage is TRBV24-1 and J usage is TRBJ2-5; 11 bases fit TRBD1. Losses at the gene ends were 4 bases for V and 2 bases for J; bases not matched to a gene: 5. CDR1 and CDR2 (germline): KGHDR, SFDVKD. The CDR3 loop spans 16 amino acids. This chain's CDR3 is CATSDPGTGGQETQYF. In nucleotides, the CDR3 is TGTGCCACCAGTGACCCTGGGACAGGGGGTCAAGAGACCCAGTACTTC.

V and J are TRBV3-1 (or the pseudogene TRBV3-2) and TRBJ1-3; 9 bases match TRBD1. Germline assignment: CDR1 LGHDT and CDR2 YNNKEL (reference sequence). This CDR3 has 17 amino acids. The junction had 11 bases not matched to a gene; V was cut back by 0 bases and J by 8 bases. DNA of the CDR3: TGTGCCAGCAGCCAAGATCTTCGCCCGGACAGGGGACACACCATATATTTT. It encodes CASSQDLRPDRGHTIYF.

The chain combines TRBV13 with TRBJ1-6; D is unresolved. This CDR3 region has 12 residues. Per the germline V gene, CDR1 is PRHDT and CDR2 is FYEKMQ (reference sequence). Trimming removed 5 bases from V and 11 bases from J, with 10 bases in between. The CDR3, as DNA: TGTGCCAGCAGCAAAAACCCGGCACCCCTCCACTTT. Residues: CASSKNPAPLHF. Looking up the rest from reference TRBV13 and TRBJ1-6 gives the full variable domain: AAGVIQSPRHLIKEKRETATLKCYPIPRHDTVYWYQQGPGQDPQFLISFYEKMQSDKGSIPDRFSAQQFSDYHSELNMSSLELGDSALYFCASSKNPAPLHFGNGTRLTVT.

This clone has just a few counts. This chain uses TRBV19 with TRBJ1-1; the match to TRBD1 covers 8 bases. CDR1 LNHDA and CDR2 SQIVND come from the germline V gene (reference sequence). Losses at the gene ends were 7 bases for V and 6 bases for J; bases not matched to a gene: 16. The CDR3 totals 16 residues. The CDR3 coding sequence is TGTGCCAGTAAAAGGACAGGACAGGGTTTGAATGCTGAAGCTTTCTTT. It codes for CASKRTGQGLNAEAFF.